What follows is one TCR beta chain and its context. Its antigen remains unidentified. The sample comes from a study of blood T cells in healthy people across ages. Study-wide points: Per-million-T-cell TCR beta diversity fell roughly linearly with age. The study regarded diversity estimates from one million T cells as underestimates.

Primers used in a second PCR of roughly 6 to 12 cycles were a sample-barcoded 5' primer and a J-beta primer mix. Each CDR3 protein gets one entry after TCRdb re-called the 5' RACE reads with MiXCR. The sample includes fewer than 2,000,000 distinct CDR3 sequences, around 35% of them seen just once. Isolation per sample recovered at least 6 million PBMCs. The CDR3 is made up of 16 amino acids. Germline V gene data show CDR1 as SGHRS and CDR2 as YFSETQ. V gave up 4 bases and J gave up 1 base; unmatched junction bases: 10. V gene TRBV5-1 combines with J gene TRBJ1-1; 7 bases line up with TRBD1. The specimen sequenced was blood. This TCR was sampled from a young woman in good health. The CDR3 reads CASSPDRMGKNTEAFF. DNA for the CDR3: TGCGCCAGCAGCCCGGACAGGATGGGCAAGAACACTGAAGCTTTCTTT.